These T cell receptor beta chains were read from a single sample in a study of blood T cells in healthy people across ages. TCRdb recomputed calls from the 5' RACE reads with MiXCR, one row per CDR3 protein. The sample records about 730,000 distinct CDR3 sequences, 35% to 45% being singletons. Sequenced input: blood. The receptors originated from a woman aged 55-75 years in good health. Both conserved end residues are part of each CDR3. D genes are given only for firm matches. Clone sizes are given selectively: once, few, many, or a class where the clone is expanded.

D gene: -
J gene: TRBJ2-3
clone size: -
V gene: TRBV9
CDR3 protein: CVSSVGAGKAADTQYF
CDR3 DNA: TGTGTCAGCAGCGTAGGCGCGGGTAAGGCCGCAGATACGCAGTATTTT

D gene: TRBD1
J gene: TRBJ2-5
clone size: few
V gene: TRBV4-1
CDR3 protein: CASSQDPRQGVGETQYF
CDR3 DNA: TGCGCCAGCAGCCAAGATCCCCGACAGGGGGTCGGAGAGACCCAGTACTTC

D gene: -
J gene: TRBJ1-5
clone size: few
V gene: TRBV6-6
CDR3 protein: CASSYSKRGGNQPQHF
CDR3 DNA: TGTGCCAGCAGTTACTCGAAGCGCGGGGGCAATCAGCCCCAGCATTTT

D gene: -
J gene: TRBJ2-7
clone size: -
V gene: TRBV12-3/TRBV12-4
CDR3 protein: CASSVRAVKYEQYF
CDR3 DNA: TGTGCCAGCAGTGTGAGGGCCGTAAAGTACGAGCAGTACTTC

D gene: -
J gene: TRBJ1-2
clone size: -
V gene: TRBV7-8
CDR3 protein: CASSLVPLGYGYTF
CDR3 DNA: TGTGCCAGCAGCTTAGTCCCCTTGGGCTATGGCTACACCTTC

D gene: TRBD2
J gene: TRBJ2-5
clone size: many
V gene: TRBV10-3
CDR3 protein: CAIATSRSETQYF
CDR3 DNA: TGTGCCATTGCGACTAGCCGTTCAGAGACCCAGTACTTC

D gene: -
J gene: TRBJ2-1
clone size: -
V gene: TRBV6-5
CDR3 protein: CASSPPGGFSNEQFF
CDR3 DNA: TGTGCCAGCAGTCCCCCGGGGGGCTTTAGCAATGAGCAGTTCTTC

D gene: -
J gene: TRBJ2-3
clone size: few
V gene: TRBV7-2
CDR3 protein: CASSYRGMDTQYF
CDR3 DNA: TGTGCCAGCAGCTATCGCGGAATGGATACGCAGTATTTT

D gene: -
J gene: TRBJ2-7
clone size: -
V gene: TRBV29-1
CDR3 protein: CSVDRIYNEQYF
CDR3 DNA: TGCAGCGTTGACAGGATCTACAATGAGCAGTACTTC

D gene: -
J gene: TRBJ2-7
clone size: -
V gene: TRBV29-1
CDR3 protein: CSVEGYLTQYF
CDR3 DNA: TGCAGCGTTGAAGGGTATCTCACCCAGTACTTC

D gene: TRBD1
J gene: TRBJ2-7
clone size: few
V gene: TRBV7-2
CDR3 protein: CASSLEMTGTYEQYF
CDR3 DNA: TGTGCCAGCAGCTTAGAGATGACAGGGACCTACGAGCAGTACTTC

D gene: TRBD2
J gene: TRBJ2-4
clone size: -
V gene: TRBV29-1
CDR3 protein: CSVRGLAGGREQYF
CDR3 DNA: TGCAGCGTCCGAGGACTAGCGGGAGGGCGAGAGCAGTACTTC

D gene: -
J gene: TRBJ2-1
clone size: few
V gene: TRBV6-5
CDR3 protein: CASSYSEGEQFF
CDR3 DNA: TGTGCCAGCAGTTACTCGGAGGGTGAGCAGTTCTTC

D gene: -
J gene: TRBJ2-3
clone size: many
V gene: TRBV4-3
CDR3 protein: CASSPRRTDTQYF
CDR3 DNA: TGCGCCAGCAGCCCCCGACGCACAGATACGCAGTATTTT

D gene: TRBD2
J gene: TRBJ2-7
clone size: few
V gene: TRBV6-1
CDR3 protein: CASSEVSGGPQYF
CDR3 DNA: TGTGCCAGCAGTGAAGTAAGCGGGGGGCCCCAGTACTTC

D gene: -
J gene: TRBJ2-1
clone size: few
V gene: TRBV6-4
CDR3 protein: CASSDSAVSSYNEQFF
CDR3 DNA: TGTGCCAGCAGTGACTCGGCCGTGAGCTCCTACAATGAGCAGTTCTTC

D gene: TRBD1
J gene: TRBJ2-3
clone size: -
V gene: TRBV11-1
CDR3 protein: CASSTPTGVQGADTQYF
CDR3 DNA: TGTGCCAGCAGCACGCCGACAGGGGTTCAGGGAGCAGATACGCAGTATTTT

D gene: -
J gene: TRBJ2-5
clone size: -
V gene: TRBV18
CDR3 protein: CASSLTGWRETQYF
CDR3 DNA: TGTGCCAGCTCACTAACAGGTTGGCGTGAGACCCAGTACTTC

D gene: TRBD2
J gene: TRBJ2-4
clone size: -
V gene: TRBV20-1
CDR3 protein: CSARKLAGGYNIQYF
CDR3 DNA: TGCAGTGCTAGAAAACTAGCGGGGGGGTATAACATTCAGTACTTC

D gene: -
J gene: TRBJ2-7
clone size: many
V gene: TRBV29-1
CDR3 protein: CSVKGGSYEQYF
CDR3 DNA: TGCAGCGTCAAGGGAGGATCCTACGAGCAGTACTTC

D gene: TRBD1
J gene: TRBJ1-5
clone size: -
V gene: TRBV28
CDR3 protein: CASTPDRGQPQHF
CDR3 DNA: TGTGCCAGCACCCCGGACAGGGGTCAGCCCCAGCATTTT

D gene: TRBD1
J gene: TRBJ1-5
clone size: many
V gene: TRBV7-2
CDR3 protein: CASSSSDRGSQPQHF
CDR3 DNA: TGTGCCAGCAGCTCGTCAGACAGGGGAAGTCAGCCCCAGCATTTT

D gene: -
J gene: TRBJ2-7
clone size: -
V gene: TRBV6-5
CDR3 protein: CASRTYEQYF
CDR3 DNA: TGTGCCAGCAGAACCTACGAGCAGTACTTC

D gene: -
J gene: TRBJ2-7
clone size: many
V gene: TRBV12-3/TRBV12-4
CDR3 protein: CASSFDRLSYEQYF
CDR3 DNA: TGTGCCAGCAGTTTTGACAGGCTATCCTACGAGCAGTACTTC

D gene: -
J gene: TRBJ2-5
clone size: few
V gene: TRBV12-3/TRBV12-4
CDR3 protein: CASSFRLGETQYF
CDR3 DNA: TGTGCCAGCAGTTTCCGACTAGGCGAGACCCAGTACTTC

D gene: -
J gene: TRBJ2-3
clone size: many
V gene: TRBV12-3/TRBV12-4
CDR3 protein: CASSLASQTDTQYF
CDR3 DNA: TGTGCCAGCAGTTTAGCGAGCCAGACAGATACGCAGTATTTT

D gene: TRBD1
J gene: TRBJ1-1
clone size: once
V gene: TRBV20-1
CDR3 protein: CSVRDPGGWDTEAFF
CDR3 DNA: TGCAGTGTTAGAGATCCAGGGGGCTGGGACACTGAAGCTTTCTTT

D gene: -
J gene: TRBJ1-2
clone size: -
V gene: TRBV7-3
CDR3 protein: CASSLTAGQGYGYTF
CDR3 DNA: TGTGCCAGCAGCTTAACCGCGGGGCAGGGCTATGGCTACACCTTC

D gene: -
J gene: TRBJ2-7
clone size: many
V gene: TRBV5-1
CDR3 protein: CASSLEAGSAYEQYF
CDR3 DNA: TGCGCCAGCAGCTTGGAGGCAGGGTCCGCCTACGAGCAGTACTTC

D gene: -
J gene: TRBJ1-4
clone size: -
V gene: TRBV3-1
CDR3 protein: CASSQSWAGKELFF
CDR3 DNA: TGTGCCAGCAGCCAATCCTGGGCCGGGAAGGAACTGTTTTTT

D gene: -
J gene: TRBJ2-3
clone size: -
V gene: TRBV20-1
CDR3 protein: CSASSGYTDTQYF
CDR3 DNA: TGCAGTGCAAGCAGTGGTTACACAGATACGCAGTATTTT

D gene: TRBD1
J gene: TRBJ1-5
clone size: -
V gene: TRBV12-3/TRBV12-4
CDR3 protein: CASSQTGGRNQPQHF
CDR3 DNA: TGTGCCAGCAGTCAGACAGGGGGAAGGAATCAGCCCCAGCATTTT

D gene: TRBD2
J gene: TRBJ2-1
clone size: many
V gene: TRBV7-6
CDR3 protein: CASSPVTPGLAGGYEQFF
CDR3 DNA: TGTGCCAGCAGCCCCGTTACCCCGGGACTAGCGGGGGGTTATGAGCAGTTCTTC

D gene: -
J gene: TRBJ2-7
clone size: -
V gene: TRBV6-6
CDR3 protein: CASSDGRGTYEQYF
CDR3 DNA: TGTGCCAGCAGTGATGGACGGGGAACCTACGAGCAGTACTTC

D gene: -
J gene: TRBJ2-7
clone size: -
V gene: TRBV20-1
CDR3 protein: CSARVLAGGFLGEQYF
CDR3 DNA: TGCAGTGCTAGGGTACTAGCAGGGGGGTTTTTGGGCGAGCAGTACTTC

D gene: -
J gene: TRBJ2-1
clone size: few
V gene: TRBV20-1
CDR3 protein: CSAARDIYNEQFF
CDR3 DNA: TGCAGTGCAGCCCGGGACATCTACAATGAGCAGTTCTTC

D gene: -
J gene: TRBJ1-2
clone size: -
V gene: TRBV9
CDR3 protein: CASSVGSDRNYGYTF
CDR3 DNA: TGTGCCAGCAGCGTAGGTAGCGACAGGAACTATGGCTACACCTTC

D gene: TRBD2
J gene: TRBJ2-3
clone size: -
V gene: TRBV5-1
CDR3 protein: CASSLGVFRRGAGDTQYF
CDR3 DNA: TGCGCCAGCAGCTTGGGTGTTTTTCGGCGGGGGGCAGGAGATACGCAGTATTTT

D gene: -
J gene: TRBJ2-1
clone size: -
V gene: TRBV28
CDR3 protein: CASSSPFGEQFF
CDR3 DNA: TGTGCCAGCAGTTCCCCTTTTGGGGAGCAGTTCTTC

D gene: TRBD2
J gene: TRBJ2-3
clone size: -
V gene: TRBV2
CDR3 protein: CASSEVRGLAGGDTRYF
CDR3 DNA: TGTGCCAGCAGTGAAGTACGGGGACTAGCGGGAGGGGATACGCGGTATTTT

D gene: -
J gene: TRBJ1-5
clone size: -
V gene: TRBV12-3/TRBV12-4
CDR3 protein: CASSLGGPEGGNQPQHF
CDR3 DNA: TGTGCCAGCAGTTTAGGGGGGCCGGAGGGAGGCAATCAGCCCCAGCATTTT

D gene: TRBD1
J gene: TRBJ2-7
clone size: once
V gene: TRBV30
CDR3 protein: CAWSKRQGLDEQYF
CDR3 DNA: TGTGCCTGGAGTAAAAGACAGGGGTTGGACGAGCAGTACTTC

D gene: -
J gene: TRBJ2-7
clone size: few
V gene: TRBV7-9
CDR3 protein: CASSLTGTYNEQYF
CDR3 DNA: TGTGCCAGCAGCTTAACAGGAACCTACAATGAGCAGTACTTC

D gene: -
J gene: TRBJ1-4
clone size: few
V gene: TRBV6-1
CDR3 protein: CASSRGLAGQPTNEKLFF
CDR3 DNA: TGTGCCAGCAGTAGGGGCTTAGCAGGGCAACCAACTAATGAAAAACTGTTTTTT

D gene: -
J gene: TRBJ1-5
clone size: -
V gene: TRBV7-9
CDR3 protein: CASSIQGGPQHF
CDR3 DNA: TGTGCCAGCAGCATACAGGGTGGCCCCCAGCATTTT

D gene: TRBD1
J gene: TRBJ2-7
clone size: -
V gene: TRBV9
CDR3 protein: CASSVGHVGQHSYEEYF
CDR3 DNA: TGTGCCAGCAGCGTAGGGCATGTGGGACAGCACTCCTACGAGGAGTACTTC

D gene: -
J gene: TRBJ1-6
clone size: few
V gene: TRBV27
CDR3 protein: CASSPRDVGNSPLHF
CDR3 DNA: TGTGCCAGCAGTCCCCGGGACGTTGGGAATTCACCCCTCCACTTT

D gene: -
J gene: TRBJ2-7
clone size: -
V gene: TRBV27
CDR3 protein: CASSLSRVADYEQYF
CDR3 DNA: TGTGCCAGCAGTTTAAGCAGGGTGGCAGACTACGAGCAGTACTTC

D gene: TRBD2
J gene: TRBJ2-1
clone size: few
V gene: TRBV20-1
CDR3 protein: CSARGLARGLAEGEQFF
CDR3 DNA: TGCAGTGCTAGAGGTCTTGCACGGGGTCTAGCGGAGGGTGAGCAGTTCTTC

D gene: -
J gene: TRBJ2-1
clone size: -
V gene: TRBV10-3
CDR3 protein: CAISELAVNEQFF
CDR3 DNA: TGTGCCATCAGTGAGCTAGCCGTCAATGAGCAGTTCTTC

D gene: -
J gene: TRBJ2-1
clone size: -
V gene: TRBV14
CDR3 protein: CASSQDRASRNEQFF
CDR3 DNA: TGTGCCAGCAGCCAAGATAGGGCTAGCCGTAATGAGCAGTTCTTC